This is a list of T cell receptor beta chains from one sample in a study of blood T cell repertoires in COVID-19. Method: immunoSEQ multiplex PCR; TCRdb's copy keeps in-frame clones and lacks some. This sample carries about 170,000 clones, approximately 91% of them seen once, and the ten largest clones take about 0.54%. Sequencing input: peripheral blood. The source of these receptors is a man over 45 with acute or convalescent COVID-19. The CDR3 runs from the conserved cysteine through the conserved F or W. Fields, in order: D gene, clone size, J gene, V gene, CDR3 protein, CDR3 DNA. D genes are given only for firm matches. Size is stated for part of the rows, as once, few or many counts, or as a class when the clone is expanded.

-,-,TRBJ2-5,TRBV18,CASSPGTKETQYF,TGTGCCAGCTCACCAGGGACAAAAGAGACCCAGTACTTC
TRBD1,-,TRBJ2-1,TRBV20-1,CSASIPGQAAGFF,TGCAGTGCTAGTATTCCGGGACAGGCGGCTGGGTTCTTC
-,-,TRBJ1-4,TRBV28,CASSFGAGEKLFF,TGTGCCAGCAGTTTCGGGGCGGGGGAAAAACTGTTTTTT
-,-,TRBJ1-5,TRBV19,CASSIDPRGMGNQPQHF,TGTGCCAGTAGTATAGATCCGCGGGGTATGGGCAATCAGCCCCAGCATTTT
TRBD1,-,TRBJ1-2,TRBV3-1/TRBV3-2,CASSHGTGSGYTF,TGTGCCAGCAGCCACGGGACAGGGAGTGGCTACACCTTC
TRBD1,-,TRBJ2-7,TRBV19,CASKKGAGYEQYF,TGTGCCAGTAAGAAGGGGGCGGGCTACGAGCAGTACTTC
-,once,TRBJ1-1,TRBV3-1/TRBV3-2,CASSQAEGEMNTEAFF,TGTGCCAGCAGCCAAGCGGAAGGGGAAATGAACACTGAAGCTTTCTTT
TRBD1,-,TRBJ1-1,TRBV19,CASSIIWDRDTEAFF,TGTGCCAGTAGTATCATCTGGGACAGGGACACTGAAGCTTTCTTT
TRBD1,-,TRBJ1-1,TRBV5-6,CASSWGTGRMNTEAFF,TGTGCCAGCAGCTGGGGGACAGGGAGGATGAACACTGAAGCTTTCTTT
TRBD1,-,TRBJ1-3,TRBV6-1,CASSAPRQGPGNTIYF,TGTGCCAGCAGTGCTCCGAGACAGGGACCTGGAAACACCATATATTTT
-,-,TRBJ2-3,TRBV7-7,CASSVGRFTDTQYF,TGTGCTAGCAGCGTGGGCCGTTTCACAGATACGCAGTATTTT
TRBD1,-,TRBJ1-4,TRBV30,CAWAQGAGEKLFF,TGTGCCTGGGCCCAGGGGGCTGGCGAAAAACTGTTTTTT
-,-,TRBJ2-7,TRBV13,CASSNRVHEQYF,TGTGCCAGCAGCAACAGGGTCCACGAGCAGTACTTC
TRBD1,many,TRBJ1-2,TRBV10-3,CAISDGRGHEGYTF,TGTGCCATCAGTGATGGCAGGGGGCACGAAGGCTACACCTTC
-,-,TRBJ1-1,TRBV30,CAWSVPPGLVGTEAFF,TGTGCCTGGAGTGTACCGCCCGGACTGGTGGGCACTGAAGCTTTCTTT
-,once,TRBJ2-3,TRBV10-3,CASLGGARTDTQYF,TGTGCCTCACTCGGCGGGGCGCGGACAGATACGCAGTATTTT
-,-,TRBJ1-2,TRBV5-1,CASSLAGVFSANYGYTF,TGCGCCAGCAGCTTGGCCGGGGTATTCTCAGCTAACTATGGCTACACCTTC
TRBD2,-,TRBJ2-5,TRBV2,CASSVGGGAGETQYF,TGTGCCAGCAGTGTTGGCGGGGGGGCTGGAGAGACCCAGTACTTC
-,once,TRBJ1-3,TRBV2,CASSEPRSGNTIYF,TGTGCCAGCAGTGAACCCCGCTCTGGAAACACCATATATTTT
TRBD1,-,TRBJ1-6,TRBV28,CASSSDRGSYSPLHF,TGTGCCAGCAGTTCGGACAGGGGAAGTTATTCACCCCTCCACTTT
TRBD2,-,TRBJ2-3,TRBV28,CASRAGTRGRATDTQYF,TGTGCCAGCAGAGCCGGGACTAGAGGGAGGGCCACAGATACGCAGTATTTT
TRBD1,-,TRBJ1-2,TRBV19,CASGVLGTGHYGYTF,TGTGCCAGTGGTGTTTTAGGGACAGGCCATTATGGCTACACCTTC
-,-,TRBJ1-1,TRBV3-1/TRBV3-2,CASSRHRAGDEAFF,TGTGCCAGCAGCCGCCACAGGGCAGGGGACGAAGCTTTCTTT
TRBD1,-,TRBJ1-2,TRBV18,CASSPPQGALGYTF,TGTGCCAGCTCACCACCTCAGGGGGCGCTTGGCTACACCTTC
-,-,TRBJ1-1,TRBV5-1,CASSLPRGEHTLNTEAFF,TGCGCCAGCAGCCTCCCTCGGGGAGAACACACTCTGAACACTGAAGCTTTCTTT
-,-,TRBJ1-2,TRBV6-5,CASSFLTGTYGYTF,TGTGCCAGCAGTTTCCTCACAGGGACCTATGGCTACACCTTC